These T cell receptor beta chains were read from a single sample in a study of blood T cell repertoires in COVID-19. TCRdb keeps only in-frame clones here, not all; method: immunoSEQ multiplex PCR. The table includes 100,000 or so clones, 91% detected once. Input material: peripheral blood. Receptors originate from a man aged 50-60 years with active COVID-19. CDR3s include the opening cysteine and the closing phenylalanine or tryptophan. The D gene is left open where the match is weak. The listing skips clone size in some rows; elsewhere it reads once, few, many or a size class.

CDR3,DNA,D,V,size,J
CASTNSSPPRDRGAYEQYF,TGTGCCAGCACCAATAGCTCCCCCCCGAGGGACAGGGGTGCCTACGAGCAGTACTTC,TRBD1,TRBV7-9,NA,TRBJ2-7
CASSLSGTDYGYTF,TGTGCCAGCAGTTTGTCCGGGACAGACTATGGCTACACCTTC,TRBD1,TRBV6-5,NA,TRBJ1-2
CASSFRQGSGANVLTF,TGTGCCAGCAGCTTCCGACAGGGCTCTGGGGCCAACGTCCTGACTTTC,TRBD1,TRBV11-3,NA,TRBJ2-6
CASSLVVGTNEKLFF,TGTGCCAGCAGCTTAGTAGTGGGCACTAATGAAAAACTGTTTTTT,NA,TRBV7-9,NA,TRBJ1-4
CASSWGGGLAGGPDRNEQFF,TGCGCCAGCAGCTGGGGTGGCGGACTAGCGGGAGGGCCAGATCGCAATGAGCAGTTCTTC,TRBD2,TRBV5-1,few,TRBJ2-1
CASSKAGLAGAESYNEQFF,TGTGCCAGCAGCAAAGCAGGACTAGCGGGGGCCGAGTCCTACAATGAGCAGTTCTTC,NA,TRBV21-1,NA,TRBJ2-1
CASSLSPGQVHQETQYF,TGTGCCAGCAGTTTATCGCCGGGACAGGTTCACCAAGAGACCCAGTACTTC,TRBD1,TRBV27,NA,TRBJ2-5
CASRRTGEGTEAFF,TGTGCCAGCAGGCGGACAGGGGAGGGAACTGAAGCTTTCTTT,TRBD1,TRBV6-5,NA,TRBJ1-1
CASSLGTSGGYEQFF,TGTGCCAGCAGCCTTGGGACTAGCGGGGGGTATGAGCAGTTCTTC,TRBD2,TRBV7-7,NA,TRBJ2-1
CSASRGSSYEQYF,TGCAGTGCTAGTCGGGGGAGCTCCTACGAGCAGTACTTC,NA,TRBV20-1,NA,TRBJ2-7
CASSETSGRAADTQYF,TGCGCCAGCAGTGAAACTAGCGGGAGGGCCGCAGATACGCAGTATTTT,TRBD2,TRBV5-1,NA,TRBJ2-3
CASSLGTSRVEQFF,TGTGCCAGCAGCTTAGGGACTAGCAGGGTTGAGCAGTTCTTC,TRBD2,TRBV7-9,NA,TRBJ2-1
CASSLGTNTDTQYF,TGTGCCAGCAGCTTAGGGACTAACACAGATACGCAGTATTTT,NA,TRBV11-3,NA,TRBJ2-3
CASSAPVADQPQHF,TGTGCCAGCAGCGCGCCCGTCGCCGATCAGCCCCAGCATTTT,NA,TRBV7-8,few,TRBJ1-5
CATSDRRQDYEQYF,TGTGCCACCAGTGATAGGAGACAGGACTACGAGCAGTACTTC,NA,TRBV24-1,NA,TRBJ2-7
CASSPGGLGYTF,TGTGCCAGCAGTCCAGGGGGACTTGGCTACACCTTC,TRBD1,TRBV28,NA,TRBJ1-2
CASSKGGLANTGELFF,TGTGCCAGCAGCAAAGGGGGACTAGCAAACACCGGGGAGCTGTTTTTT,TRBD2,TRBV7-9,NA,TRBJ2-2
CASSLGSGQPQHF,TGTGCCAGCAGCTTAGGGAGCGGTCAGCCCCAGCATTTT,NA,TRBV11-2,NA,TRBJ1-5
CSVGTEETEAFF,TGCAGCGTTGGGACGGAGGAAACTGAAGCTTTCTTT,NA,TRBV29-1,once,TRBJ1-1
CASSQVLDSSYEQYF,TGCGCCAGCAGCCAAGTATTGGACAGCTCCTACGAGCAGTACTTC,NA,TRBV4-1,NA,TRBJ2-7
CATWTGLSYGYTF,TGTGCCACTTGGACAGGGCTAAGCTATGGCTACACCTTC,TRBD1,TRBV30,few,TRBJ1-2
CASGLVRTRWETQYF,TGTGCTAGTGGTTTGGTTAGGACACGGTGGGAGACCCAGTACTTC,NA,TRBV12-5,NA,TRBJ2-5
CASRRLAGDNEQFF,TGTGCCAGTAGAAGACTAGCGGGAGACAATGAGCAGTTCTTC,TRBD2,TRBV19,NA,TRBJ2-1
CASSQSSEQFF,TGTGCCAGCAGCCAATCTAGCGAGCAGTTCTTC,NA,TRBV3-1/TRBV3-2,NA,TRBJ2-1
CSVRENTEAFF,TGCAGCGTTCGGGAGAACACTGAAGCTTTCTTT,NA,TRBV29-1,once,TRBJ1-1
CASSLATGVVVLNEQFF,TGCGCCAGCAGCTTGGCCACGGGGGTGGTGGTTTTGAATGAGCAGTTCTTC,NA,TRBV5-1,once,TRBJ2-1
CASSLVAGTGAAGELFF,TGTGCCAGCAGCTTAGTAGCCGGGACAGGGGCGGCCGGGGAGCTGTTTTTT,TRBD1,TRBV7-2,NA,TRBJ2-2
CASSKAGYGYTF,TGTGCCAGTAGTAAGGCAGGTTATGGCTACACCTTC,NA,TRBV19,NA,TRBJ1-2
CASSLDSQSYGYTF,TGTGCCAGCAGCTTGGACAGTCAGTCCTATGGCTACACCTTC,NA,TRBV5-4,NA,TRBJ1-2
CASSPRANQPQHF,TGTGCCAGCAGCCCGAGGGCCAATCAGCCCCAGCATTTT,NA,TRBV2,NA,TRBJ1-5
CATSEETGVGNTIYF,TGTGCCACCAGTGAAGAGACAGGGGTCGGAAACACCATATATTTT,TRBD1,TRBV24-1,NA,TRBJ1-3
CASGTSGGSPLHF,TGTGCTAGTGGTACATCAGGGGGTTCACCCCTCCACTTT,TRBD1,TRBV12-5,NA,TRBJ1-6
CASSLDRGARNTEAFF,TGCGCCAGCAGCTTGGATCGGGGGGCGAGGAACACTGAAGCTTTCTTT,NA,TRBV5-1,NA,TRBJ1-1
CASSPSGTEAFF,TGTGCCAGCTCACCGTCCGGTACTGAAGCTTTCTTT,NA,TRBV18,once,TRBJ1-1
CATSRGDWVPYEQYF,TGTGCCACCAGCAGAGGGGACTGGGTCCCATACGAGCAGTACTTC,NA,TRBV15,NA,TRBJ2-7
CASSESSGGSTDTQYF,TGTGCCAGCAGTGAAAGTTCTGGAGGCAGCACAGATACGCAGTATTTT,NA,TRBV25-1,NA,TRBJ2-3
CASSSGGQNQETQYF,TGCGCCAGCAGCTCGGGCGGGCAGAACCAAGAGACCCAGTACTTC,NA,TRBV5-1,NA,TRBJ2-5
CSAQLATNEKLFF,TGCAGCGCTCAACTTGCAACTAATGAAAAACTGTTTTTT,NA,TRBV29-1,NA,TRBJ1-4
CASSLVAGVQETQYF,TGCGCCAGCAGCTTAGTAGCGGGGGTCCAAGAGACCCAGTACTTC,TRBD2,TRBV5-1,NA,TRBJ2-5
CATSVGTGMHQPQHF,TGTGCCACCAGCGTTGGGACAGGGATGCATCAGCCCCAGCATTTT,TRBD1,TRBV15,NA,TRBJ1-5